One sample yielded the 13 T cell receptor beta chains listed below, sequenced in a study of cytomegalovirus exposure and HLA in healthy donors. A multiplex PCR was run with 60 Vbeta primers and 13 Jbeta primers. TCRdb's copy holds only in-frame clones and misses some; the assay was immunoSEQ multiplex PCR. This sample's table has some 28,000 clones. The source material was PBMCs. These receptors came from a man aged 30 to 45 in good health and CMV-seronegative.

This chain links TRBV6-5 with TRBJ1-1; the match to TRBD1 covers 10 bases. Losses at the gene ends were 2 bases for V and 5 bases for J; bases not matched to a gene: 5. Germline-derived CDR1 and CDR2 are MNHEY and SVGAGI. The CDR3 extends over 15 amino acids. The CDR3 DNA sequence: TGTGCCAGCAGTTACGGGACAGGGGTTAGAACTGAAGCTTTCTTT. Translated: CASSYGTGVRTEAFF.

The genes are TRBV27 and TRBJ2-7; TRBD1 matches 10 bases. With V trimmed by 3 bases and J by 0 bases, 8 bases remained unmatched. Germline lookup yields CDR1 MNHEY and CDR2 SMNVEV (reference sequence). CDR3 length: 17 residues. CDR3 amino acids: CASSFQPGQGNSYEQYF. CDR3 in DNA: TGTGCCAGCAGTTTTCAGCCGGGACAGGGGAACTCCTACGAGCAGTACTTC.

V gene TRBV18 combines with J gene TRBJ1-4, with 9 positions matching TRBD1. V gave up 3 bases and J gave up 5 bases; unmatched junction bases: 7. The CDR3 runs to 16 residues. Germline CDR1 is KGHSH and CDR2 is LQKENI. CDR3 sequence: CASSPPGQGINEKLFF. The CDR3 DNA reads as TGTGCCAGCTCACCGCCTGGACAGGGGATAAATGAAAAACTGTTTTTT.

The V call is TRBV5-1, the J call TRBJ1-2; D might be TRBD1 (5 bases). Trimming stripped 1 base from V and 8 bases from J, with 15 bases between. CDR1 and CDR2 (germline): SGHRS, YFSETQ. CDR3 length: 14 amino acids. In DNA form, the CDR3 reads TGCGCCAGCAGCTTGTCTATAAGGGGAATAGGCTACACCTTC. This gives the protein CASSLSIRGIGYTF.

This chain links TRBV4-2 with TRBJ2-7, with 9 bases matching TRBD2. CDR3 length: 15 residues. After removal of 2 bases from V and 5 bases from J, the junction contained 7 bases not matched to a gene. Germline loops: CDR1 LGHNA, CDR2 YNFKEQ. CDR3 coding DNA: TGTGCCAGCAGCCAACTCTCCGGGACTAGCCACGAGCAGTACTTC. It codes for CASSQLSGTSHEQYF.

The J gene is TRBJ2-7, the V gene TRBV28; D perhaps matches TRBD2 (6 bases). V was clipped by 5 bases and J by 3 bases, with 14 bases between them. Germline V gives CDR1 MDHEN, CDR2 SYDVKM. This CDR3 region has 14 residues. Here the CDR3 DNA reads TGTGCCAGCAGTCGTCCCCCGGGAGACTACGAGCAGTACTTC. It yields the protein CASSRPPGDYEQYF.

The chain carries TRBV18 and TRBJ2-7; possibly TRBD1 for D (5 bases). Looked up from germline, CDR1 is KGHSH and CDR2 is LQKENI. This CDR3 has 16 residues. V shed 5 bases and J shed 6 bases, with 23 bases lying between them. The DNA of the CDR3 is TGTGCCAGCTCAGGAGAATGGGGCAGGGCGATAGGCGAGCAGTACTTC. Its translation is CASSGEWGRAIGEQYF.

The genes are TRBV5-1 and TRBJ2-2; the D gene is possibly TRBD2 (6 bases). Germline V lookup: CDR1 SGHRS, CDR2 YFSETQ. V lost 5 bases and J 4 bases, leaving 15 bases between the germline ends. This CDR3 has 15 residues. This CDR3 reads CASRGGTAGTGELFF. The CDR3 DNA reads TGCGCCAGCAGGGGCGGGACGGCCGGCACCGGGGAGCTGTTTTTT.

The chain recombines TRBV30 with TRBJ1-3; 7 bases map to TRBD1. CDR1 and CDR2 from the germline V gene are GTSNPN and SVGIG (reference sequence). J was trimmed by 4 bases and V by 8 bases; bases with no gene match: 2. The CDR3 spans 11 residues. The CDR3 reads CAQGQGNTIYF. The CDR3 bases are TGTGCCCAGGGACAGGGAAACACCATATATTTT.

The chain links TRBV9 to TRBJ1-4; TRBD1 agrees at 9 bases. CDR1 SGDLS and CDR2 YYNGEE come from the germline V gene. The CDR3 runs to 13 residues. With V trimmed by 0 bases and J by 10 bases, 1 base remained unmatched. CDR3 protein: CASSVVDRGKLFF. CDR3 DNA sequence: TGTGCCAGCAGCGTAGTGGACAGGGGAAAACTGTTTTTT. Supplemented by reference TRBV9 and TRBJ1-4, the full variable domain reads DSGVTQTPKHLITATGQRVTLRCSPRSGDLSVYWYQQSLDQGLQFLIQYYNGEERAKGNILERFSAQQFPDLHSELNLSSLELGDSALYFCASSVVDRGKLFFGSGTQLSVL.

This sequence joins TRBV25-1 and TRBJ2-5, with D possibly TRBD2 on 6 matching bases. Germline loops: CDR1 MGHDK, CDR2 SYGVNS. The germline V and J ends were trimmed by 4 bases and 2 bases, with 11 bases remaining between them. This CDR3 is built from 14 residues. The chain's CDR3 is CASSAELAQETQYF. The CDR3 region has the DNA TGTGCCAGCAGTGCCGAACTAGCACAAGAGACCCAGTACTTC.

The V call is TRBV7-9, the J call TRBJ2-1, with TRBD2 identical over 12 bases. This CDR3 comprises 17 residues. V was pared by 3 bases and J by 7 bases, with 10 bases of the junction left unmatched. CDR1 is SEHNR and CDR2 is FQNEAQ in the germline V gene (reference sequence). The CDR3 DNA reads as TGTGCCAGCAGCTTGATAGCTAGCGGGGGGGCCGGGAATGAGCAGTTCTTC. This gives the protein CASSLIASGGAGNEQFF.

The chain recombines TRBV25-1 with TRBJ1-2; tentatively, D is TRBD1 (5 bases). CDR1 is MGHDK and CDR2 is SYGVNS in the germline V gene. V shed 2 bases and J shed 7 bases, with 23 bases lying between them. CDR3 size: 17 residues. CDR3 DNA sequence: TGTGCCAGCAGTGAAGAAGGGTTGGGGCCAGCTGTGGGTGGCTACACCTTC. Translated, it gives CASSEEGLGPAVGGYTF.